The clone carrying this TCR beta chain was counted many times. This record belongs to a study of T-cell reconstitution after alpha-beta-depleted transplantation in children. Unique molecular identifiers were incorporated during preparation of the TCRbeta library. TCRdb re-derived calls from the PCR reads in MiXCR, one entry per CDR3 protein. The table has some 200,000 distinct CDR3 sequences, about 6.4% seen once. The receptor comes from a human donor who donated a stem cell graft to a child with Wiskott-Aldrich syndrome. The source was PBMCs from the stem cell graft donor, collected from the stem cell graft.

The DNA of the CDR3 is TGTGCCAGCAGGGGAGCGGGAGGGCCTTGGTACAATGAGCAGTTCTTC. Its protein product is CASRGAGGPWYNEQFF. J is TRBJ2-1 and V is TRBV12-3 or TRBV12-4; 10 bases are shared with TRBD2. V gave up 6 bases and J gave up 4 bases; unmatched junction bases: 9. The CDR3 runs to 16 residues.